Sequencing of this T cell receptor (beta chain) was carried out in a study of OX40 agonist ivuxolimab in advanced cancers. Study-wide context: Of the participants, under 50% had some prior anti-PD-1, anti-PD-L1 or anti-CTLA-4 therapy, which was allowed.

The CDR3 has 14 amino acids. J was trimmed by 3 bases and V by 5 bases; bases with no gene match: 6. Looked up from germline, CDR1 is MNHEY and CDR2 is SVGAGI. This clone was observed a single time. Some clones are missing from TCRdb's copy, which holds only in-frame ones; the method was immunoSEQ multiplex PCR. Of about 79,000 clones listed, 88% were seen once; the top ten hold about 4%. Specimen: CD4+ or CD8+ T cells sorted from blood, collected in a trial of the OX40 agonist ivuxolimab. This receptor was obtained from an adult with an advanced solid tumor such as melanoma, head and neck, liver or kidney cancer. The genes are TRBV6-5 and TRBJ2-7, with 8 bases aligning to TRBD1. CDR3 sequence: CASSARTGFYEQYF. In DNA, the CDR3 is TGTGCCAGCAGTGCAAGGACAGGGTTCTACGAGCAGTACTTC.